A single sample gave rise to the 10 T cell receptor beta chains below, sequenced in a study of blood T cells in healthy people across ages. A sample-barcoded 5' primer and a J-beta primer mix were used in a second PCR of roughly 7 to 11 cycles. Each CDR3 protein gets one entry after TCRdb re-called the 5' RACE reads with MiXCR. The sample consists of roughly 570,000 distinct CDR3 sequences, 27% of them appearing once. The sample consisted of blood. Source of these receptors: a woman in her seventies in good health.

This clonotype was counted once. This chain uses TRBV20-1 with TRBJ2-3, with D perhaps matching TRBD2 (6 bases). Germline CDR1 DFQATT, CDR2 SNEGSKA (reference sequence). Trimming removed 6 bases at V and 6 bases at J, with 16 bases between. CDR3 length equals 13 residues. CDR3 sequence: CSAPIRGVDTQYF. The CDR3 DNA is TGCAGTGCCCCGATCCGCGGGGTGGATACGCAGTATTTT.

V gene TRBV9 combines with J gene TRBJ2-1; D possibly corresponds to TRBD2 (6 bases). Trimming took 1 base from V and 1 from J, leaving 12 bases between them. The CDR3 consists of 16 residues. Germline CDR1 is SGDLS and CDR2 is YYNGEE. CDR3 in DNA: TGTGCCAGCAGCGTAACTAGCTTGGATTCCTACAATGAGCAGTTCTTC. Protein sequence: CASSVTSLDSYNEQFF.

J is TRBJ2-7 and V is TRBV29-1; perhaps TRBD2 as D (6 bases). CDR1 is SQVTM, CDR2 ANQGSEA, per germline. The V end was cut by 4 bases, the J end by 7 bases, with 11 bases between. CDR3 length equals 11 residues. CDR3 DNA: TGCAGCGTTGTTGGGGGGTATGAGCAGTACTTC. It is translated as CSVVGGYEQYF.

The V and J genes are TRBV19 and TRBJ1-5; D is undetermined. The CDR3 has 13 residues. CDR1 and CDR2 from the germline V gene are LNHDA and SQIVND (reference sequence). The V and J ends lost 10 bases and 2 bases respectively, with 12 bases between them. DNA for the CDR3: TGTGCCACGAGGGAAATGGGCAATCAGCCCCAGCATTTT. Translating it yields CATREMGNQPQHF.

V gene TRBV28 combines with J gene TRBJ1-4; 8 positions agree with TRBD1. With 6 bases clipped from V and 0 bases from J, the junction kept 3 bases outside the gene matches. Germline CDR1 MDHEN, CDR2 SYDVKM. The CDR3 contains 15 residues. CDR3 DNA: TGTGCCAGCAGCGGACAGGGCGCAACTAATGAAAAACTGTTTTTT. Amino acids: CASSGQGATNEKLFF.

The V call is TRBV20-1, the J call TRBJ1-1, with a possible D match to TRBD1 (5 bases). In germline, CDR1 is DFQATT, CDR2 SNEGSKA (reference sequence). This CDR3 has 13 residues. Trimming cost V 3 bases and J 0 bases, with 8 bases left between them. The CDR3 loop is CSASRDVNTEAFF. The CDR3 nucleotides are TGCAGTGCTAGTAGGGACGTGAACACTGAAGCTTTCTTT.

This clonotype was seen a handful of times. J is TRBJ2-1 and V is TRBV10-3; 13 nucleotides align to TRBD2. CDR1 ENHRY and CDR2 SYGVKD come from the germline V gene. V was pared by 2 bases and J by 0 bases, with 4 bases of the junction left unmatched. The CDR3 runs 18 residues. The CDR3 DNA is TGTGCCATCAGTGAGCGGACTAGCGGGGGAGCCTCCTACAATGAGCAGTTCTTC. As protein: CAISERTSGGASYNEQFF.

This clonotype has more than one count but fewer than ten. A single base separates this from a much larger clone, so it may be a read error. The chain joins TRBV28 to TRBJ2-5; D is unclear. The germline gives CDR1 MDHEN, CDR2 SYDVKM. This CDR3 region has 10 residues. The V end was cut by 7 bases, the J end by 4 bases, with 4 bases between. The CDR3, as DNA: TGTGCCAGCACGGGAGAGACCCAGTACTTC. The encoded protein is CASTGETQYF.

This clonotype has only a few counts. V is TRBV7-8 and J is TRBJ1-6, with TRBD1 matching 9 bases. Germline-derived CDR1 and CDR2 are SGHVS and FQNEAQ. V trimming: 3 bases; J trimming: 5 bases; junction bases outside the gene matches: 2. This CDR3 region has 15 residues. The CDR3 region has the DNA TGTGCCAGCAGCTTCAGACAGGGGGATAATTCACCCCTCCACTTT. It codes for CASSFRQGDNSPLHF.

The chain combines TRBV12-3 or TRBV12-4 with TRBJ1-1; TRBD1 is a possible D gene (6 bases). The length of the CDR3 is 14 residues. Trimming stripped 8 bases from V and 2 bases from J, with 15 bases between. The CDR3 is CASRQVLGNTEAFF. Here the CDR3 DNA reads TGTGCCAGCCGACAGGTCCTAGGTAACACTGAAGCTTTCTTT.